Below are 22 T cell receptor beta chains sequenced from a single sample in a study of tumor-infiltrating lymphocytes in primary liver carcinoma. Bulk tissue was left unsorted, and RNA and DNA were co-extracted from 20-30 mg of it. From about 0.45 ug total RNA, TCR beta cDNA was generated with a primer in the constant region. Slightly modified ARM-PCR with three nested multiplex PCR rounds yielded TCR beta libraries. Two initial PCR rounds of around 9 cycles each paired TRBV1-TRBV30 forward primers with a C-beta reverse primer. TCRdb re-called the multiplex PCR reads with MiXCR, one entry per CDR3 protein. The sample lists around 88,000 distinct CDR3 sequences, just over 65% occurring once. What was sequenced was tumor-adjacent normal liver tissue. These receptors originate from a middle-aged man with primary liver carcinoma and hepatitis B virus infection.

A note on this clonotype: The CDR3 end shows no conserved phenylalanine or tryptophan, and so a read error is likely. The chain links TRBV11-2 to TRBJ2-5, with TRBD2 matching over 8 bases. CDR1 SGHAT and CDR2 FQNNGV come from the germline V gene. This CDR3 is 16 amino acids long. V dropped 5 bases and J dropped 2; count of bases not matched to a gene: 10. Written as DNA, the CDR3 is TGTGCCAGCAGCCGCAGACAAGCGGGAGCTCAAGAGACCCAGTACTAC. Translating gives CASSRRQAGAQETQYY.

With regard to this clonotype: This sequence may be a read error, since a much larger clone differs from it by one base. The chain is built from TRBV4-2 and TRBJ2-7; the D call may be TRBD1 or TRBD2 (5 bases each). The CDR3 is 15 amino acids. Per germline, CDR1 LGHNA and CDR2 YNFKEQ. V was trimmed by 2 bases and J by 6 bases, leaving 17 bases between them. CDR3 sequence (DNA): TGTGCCAGCAGCCAATCCGGGACCGCAGTTGGCGAGCAGTACTTC. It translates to CASSQSGTAVGEQYF.

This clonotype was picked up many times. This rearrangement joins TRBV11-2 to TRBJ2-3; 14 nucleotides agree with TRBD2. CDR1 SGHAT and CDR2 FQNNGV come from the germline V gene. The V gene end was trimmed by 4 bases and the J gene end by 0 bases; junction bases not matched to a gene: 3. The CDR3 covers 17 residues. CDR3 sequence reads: CASSSGLAGGSTDTQYF. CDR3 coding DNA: TGTGCCAGCAGCTCTGGACTAGCGGGGGGAAGCACAGATACGCAGTATTTT.

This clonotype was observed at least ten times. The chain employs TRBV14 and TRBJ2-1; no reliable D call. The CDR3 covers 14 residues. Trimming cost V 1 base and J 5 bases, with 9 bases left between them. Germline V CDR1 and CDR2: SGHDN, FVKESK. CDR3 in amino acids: CASSQGGRNNEQFF. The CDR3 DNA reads TGTGCCAGCAGCCAAGGTGGCAGGAACAATGAGCAGTTCTTC.

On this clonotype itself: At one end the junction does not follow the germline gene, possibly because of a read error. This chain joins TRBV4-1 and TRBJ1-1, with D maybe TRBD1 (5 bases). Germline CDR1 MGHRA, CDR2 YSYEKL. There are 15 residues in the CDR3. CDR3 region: CASSPTPFRVTEAFF. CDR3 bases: TGCGCTAGCAGCCCGACTCCGTTCAGGGTCACTGAAGCTTTCTTT.

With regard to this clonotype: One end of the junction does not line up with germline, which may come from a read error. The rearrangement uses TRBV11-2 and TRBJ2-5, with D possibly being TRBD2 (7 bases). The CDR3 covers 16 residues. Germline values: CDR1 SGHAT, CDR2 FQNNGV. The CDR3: CASNLDLGGGQETQYF. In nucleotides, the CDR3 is TGTGCTAGCAACTTAGATCTGGGAGGGGGACAAGAGACCCAATACTTC.

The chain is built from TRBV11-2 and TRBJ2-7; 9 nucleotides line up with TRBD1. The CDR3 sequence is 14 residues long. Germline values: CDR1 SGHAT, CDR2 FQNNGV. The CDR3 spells CASNLGTGWYEQYV. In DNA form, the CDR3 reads TGTGCCAGCAACTTAGGGACAGGGTGGTACGAGCAGTACGTC.

The CDR3 DNA reads as TGTGCCAGCAGTTCCGGACAGGGGGCTCGTTTAGGCACTGAAGCTTTCTTT. This gives the protein CASSSGQGARLGTEAFF. The chain carries TRBV11-2 and TRBJ1-1; 11 bases match TRBD1. The germline V gene encodes CDR1 SGHAT and CDR2 FQNNGV. V dropped 6 bases and J dropped 4; count of bases not matched to a gene: 13. CDR3 length equals 17 residues.

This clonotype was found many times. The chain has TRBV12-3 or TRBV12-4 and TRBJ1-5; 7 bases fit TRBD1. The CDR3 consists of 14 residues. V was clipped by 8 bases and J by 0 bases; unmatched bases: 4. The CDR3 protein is CASGTAYSNQPQHF. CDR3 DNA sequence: TGTGCCAGCGGGACAGCTTATAGCAATCAGCCCCAGCATTTT.

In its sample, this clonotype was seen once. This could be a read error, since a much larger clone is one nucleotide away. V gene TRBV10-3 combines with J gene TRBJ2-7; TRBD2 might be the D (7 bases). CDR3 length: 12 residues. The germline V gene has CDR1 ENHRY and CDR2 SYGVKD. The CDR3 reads CAISGGSYVQYF. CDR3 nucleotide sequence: TGTGCCATCTCGGGGGGCTCCTACGTGCAGTACTTC.

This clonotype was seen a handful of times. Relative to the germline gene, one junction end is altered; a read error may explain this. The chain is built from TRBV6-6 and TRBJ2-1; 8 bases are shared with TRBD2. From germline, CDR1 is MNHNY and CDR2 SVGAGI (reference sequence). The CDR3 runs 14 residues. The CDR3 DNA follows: TGTGCCAGCAGTTACTCGCGGGAGGTCAATGGGCAGTTCTTC. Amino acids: CASSYSREVNGQFF.

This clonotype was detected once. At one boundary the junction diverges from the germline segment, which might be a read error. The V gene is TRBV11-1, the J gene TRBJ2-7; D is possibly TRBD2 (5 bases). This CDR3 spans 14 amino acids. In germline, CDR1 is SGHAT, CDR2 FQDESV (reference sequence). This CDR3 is CASNPSRGSYEQYF. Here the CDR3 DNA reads TGTGCCAGCAACCCCTCCCGGGGTTCCTACGAGCAATACTTC.

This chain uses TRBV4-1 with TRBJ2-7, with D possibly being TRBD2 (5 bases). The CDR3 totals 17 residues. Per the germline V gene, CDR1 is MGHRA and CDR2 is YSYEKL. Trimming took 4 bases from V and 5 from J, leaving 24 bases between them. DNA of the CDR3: TGCGCCAGCAGCCTAGTCACCGGGAATGGGGTAACCCACGAGCAGTACTTC. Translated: CASSLVTGNGVTHEQYF.

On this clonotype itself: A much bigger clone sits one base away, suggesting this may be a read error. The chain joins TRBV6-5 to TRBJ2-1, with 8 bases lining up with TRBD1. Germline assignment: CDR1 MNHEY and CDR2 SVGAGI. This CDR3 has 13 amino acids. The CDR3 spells CASKTGGHNEQSF. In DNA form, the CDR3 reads TGTGCCAGCAAAACAGGGGGGCACAATGAGCAGTCCTTC.

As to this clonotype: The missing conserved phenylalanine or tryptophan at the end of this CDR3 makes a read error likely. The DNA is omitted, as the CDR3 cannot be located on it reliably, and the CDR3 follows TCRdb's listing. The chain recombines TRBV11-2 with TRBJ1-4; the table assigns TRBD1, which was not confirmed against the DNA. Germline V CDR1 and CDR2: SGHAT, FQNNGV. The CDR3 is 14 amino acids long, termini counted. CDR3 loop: CACSLEVGDEKLFL.

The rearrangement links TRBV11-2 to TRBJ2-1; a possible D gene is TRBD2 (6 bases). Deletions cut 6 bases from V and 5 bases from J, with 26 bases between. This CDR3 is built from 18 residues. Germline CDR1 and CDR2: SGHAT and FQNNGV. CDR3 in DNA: TGTGCCAGCAGACCGGCCGAGGGGACTGCGGGAAGCGACAATGAGCAGTTCTTC. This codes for CASRPAEGTAGSDNEQFF.

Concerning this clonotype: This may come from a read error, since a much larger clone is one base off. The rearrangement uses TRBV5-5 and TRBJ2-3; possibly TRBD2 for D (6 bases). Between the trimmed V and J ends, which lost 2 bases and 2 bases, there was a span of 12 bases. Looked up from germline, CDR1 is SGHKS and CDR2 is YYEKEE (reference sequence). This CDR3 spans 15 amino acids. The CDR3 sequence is CASSFRGFNTDTQYF. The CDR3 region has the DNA TGTGCCAGCAGCTTCCGGGGGTTTAACACAGATACGCAGTATTTT.

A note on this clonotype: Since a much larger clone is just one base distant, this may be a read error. This chain's CDR3 is CASSYFSGEGSPPHF. CDR3 bases: TGTGCCAGCAGTTACTTTTCGGGGGAGGGTTCACCCCCCCACTTT. The V and J genes are TRBV6-5 and TRBJ1-6; possible D gene TRBD1, 5 bases. CDR1 MNHEY and CDR2 SVGAGI come from the germline V gene. The CDR3 contains 15 residues.

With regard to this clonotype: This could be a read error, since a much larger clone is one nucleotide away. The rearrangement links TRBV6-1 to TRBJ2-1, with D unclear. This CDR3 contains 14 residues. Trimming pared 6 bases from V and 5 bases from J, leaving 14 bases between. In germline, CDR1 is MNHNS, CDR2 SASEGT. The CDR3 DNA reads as TGTGCCAGCAGGATCATTCTTCGGGACAATGAGCAGTTCTTC. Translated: CASRIILRDNEQFF.

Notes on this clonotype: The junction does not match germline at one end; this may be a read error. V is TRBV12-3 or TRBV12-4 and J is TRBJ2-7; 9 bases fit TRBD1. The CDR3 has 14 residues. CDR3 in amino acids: CAGSTGQGSHEQYF. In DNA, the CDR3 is TGTGCCGGCAGCACGGGACAGGGAAGCCACGAGCAGTACTTC.

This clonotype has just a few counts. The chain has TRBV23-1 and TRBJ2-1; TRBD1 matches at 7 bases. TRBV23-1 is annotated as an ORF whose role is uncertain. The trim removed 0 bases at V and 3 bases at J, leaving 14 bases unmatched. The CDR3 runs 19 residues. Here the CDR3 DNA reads TGCGCCAGCAGTCAATCTAGGGGGCCAGCCTACGTTAGCTACAATGAGCAGTTCTTC. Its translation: CASSQSRGPAYVSYNEQFF.

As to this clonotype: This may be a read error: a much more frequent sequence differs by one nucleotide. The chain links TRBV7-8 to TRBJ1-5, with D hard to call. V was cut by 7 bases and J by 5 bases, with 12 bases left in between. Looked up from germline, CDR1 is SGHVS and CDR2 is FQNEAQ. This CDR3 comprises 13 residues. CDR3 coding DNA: TGTGCCAGCACTTTCGCAAGGGATCAGCCCCAGCATTTT. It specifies CASTFARDQPQHF.